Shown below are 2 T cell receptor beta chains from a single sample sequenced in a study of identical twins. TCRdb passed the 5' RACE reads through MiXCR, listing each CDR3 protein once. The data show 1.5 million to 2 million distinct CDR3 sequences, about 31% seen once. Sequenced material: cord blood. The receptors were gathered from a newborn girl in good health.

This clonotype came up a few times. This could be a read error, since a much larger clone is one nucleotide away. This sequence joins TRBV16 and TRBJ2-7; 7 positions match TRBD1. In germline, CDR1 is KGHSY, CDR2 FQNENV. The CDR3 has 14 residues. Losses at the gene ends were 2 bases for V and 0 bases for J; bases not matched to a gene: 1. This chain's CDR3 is CASSQGTDSYEQYF. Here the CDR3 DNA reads TGTGCCAGCAGCCAAGGGACAGACTCCTACGAGCAGTACTTC.

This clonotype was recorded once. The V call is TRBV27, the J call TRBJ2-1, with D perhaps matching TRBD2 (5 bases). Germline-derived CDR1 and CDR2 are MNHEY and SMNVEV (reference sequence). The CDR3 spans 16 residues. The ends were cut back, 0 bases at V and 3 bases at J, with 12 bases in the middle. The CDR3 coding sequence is TGTGCCAGCAGTTTATCCCCCACCGCGGGCTACAATGAGCAGTTCTTC. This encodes CASSLSPTAGYNEQFF.